This TCR beta chain was sequenced for a study of T-cell reconstitution after alpha-beta-depleted transplantation in children. The study's findings and limits: At the one-year point after transplant, T-cell counts and TCRbeta diversity were found to come mostly from T cells that had been newly produced.

The TCRbeta library incorporated unique molecular identifiers. TCRdb re-called the PCR reads through MiXCR, storing one row per CDR3 protein. Seen here are 70,000 to 95,000 distinct CDR3 sequences, less than 20% observed once, and the top ten hold about 20%. The CDR3 length is 17 residues. Trimming took off 0 bases at V and 0 bases at J, with 10 bases between the two ends. Per the germline V gene, CDR1 is SGHRS and CDR2 is YFSETQ. This clonotype appeared once. What it recognizes is unknown. This receptor was identified in a male patient between 2 and 10 years old who had a stem cell transplant for acute lymphoblastic leukemia, so the T cells may come from the graft donor. V and J are TRBV5-1 and TRBJ1-6; D call uncertain. Specimen: PBMCs, mostly from graft donor cells, collected 180 days after TCRalphabeta/CD19-depleted stem cell transplant. Here the CDR3 DNA reads TGCGCCAGCAGCTTGGTGATGGGGAGCTCCTATAATTCACCCCTCCACTTT. Translation: CASSLVMGSSYNSPLHF.